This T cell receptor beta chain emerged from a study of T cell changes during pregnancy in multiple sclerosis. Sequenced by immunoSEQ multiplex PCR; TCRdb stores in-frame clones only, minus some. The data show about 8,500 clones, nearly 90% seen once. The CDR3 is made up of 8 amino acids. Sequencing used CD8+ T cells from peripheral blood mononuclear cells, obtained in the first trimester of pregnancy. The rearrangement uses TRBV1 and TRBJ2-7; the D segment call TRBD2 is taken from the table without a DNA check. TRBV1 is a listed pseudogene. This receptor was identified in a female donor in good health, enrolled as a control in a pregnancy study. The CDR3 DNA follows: TGCACCAGCAGCCCTCTCCACTTC. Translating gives CTSSPLHF.